The rows below give T cell receptor beta chains drawn from one sample of a study of blood T cells in healthy people across ages. Using its own MiXCR run on the 5' RACE reads, TCRdb lists one record per CDR3 protein. Found here are about 1.1 million distinct CDR3 sequences, approximately 38% of them singletons; the top ten hold around 12%. The sample consisted of blood. These receptors all come from a man aged 18 to 35 in good health. The CDR3 runs from the conserved cysteine through the conserved F or W. D genes are given only for firm matches. Clone size is stated in some rows and not others, as once, few, many or a class when expanded.

j_call	v_call	d_call	clone_size	cdr3_aa	cdr3_nt
TRBJ2-5	TRBV5-8	-	-	CASSLRVAIQETQYF	TGTGCCAGCAGCCTACGGGTAGCTATTCAAGAGACCCAGTACTTC
TRBJ2-7	TRBV7-2	-	many	CASSRNPAYEQYF	TGTGCCAGCAGCCGAAACCCAGCTTACGAGCAGTACTTC
TRBJ2-1	TRBV6-2/TRBV6-3	TRBD2	few	CASSGWSGGAVDEQFF	TGTGCCAGCAGTGGATGGAGCGGGGGGGCCGTCGATGAGCAGTTCTTC
TRBJ1-2	TRBV4-3	TRBD1	-	CASSRNRGGYTF	TGCGCCAGCAGCCGAAACAGGGGCGGCTACACCTTC
TRBJ2-1	TRBV12-3/TRBV12-4	-	-	CASAPTGLGQFF	TGTGCCAGCGCCCCCACGGGACTGGGGCAGTTTTTC
TRBJ2-5	TRBV4-3	TRBD1	-	CASSQVTLRDRGETQYF	TGCGCCAGCAGCCAAGTCACTCTGAGGGACAGGGGAGAGACCCAGTACTTC
TRBJ1-5	TRBV6-5	-	-	CASRQTGVSNQPQHF	TGTGCCAGCAGGCAAACAGGCGTTAGCAATCAGCCCCAGCATTTT
TRBJ2-3	TRBV5-1	-	few	CASSPGTNSDTQYF	TGCGCCAGCAGCCCGGGGACAAACTCAGATACGCAGTATTTT
TRBJ2-7	TRBV24-1	-	-	CATSDRQANEQYF	TGTGCCACCAGTGACCGTCAGGCGAATGAGCAGTACTTC
TRBJ1-1	TRBV27	-	few	CASSGTNMNTEAFF	TGTGCCAGCAGTGGGACAAACATGAACACTGAAGCTTTCTTT
TRBJ1-2	TRBV5-5	-	-	CASSLELRSYGYTF	TGTGCCAGCAGCTTGGAACTGAGAAGCTATGGCTACACCTTC
TRBJ1-1	TRBV29-1	TRBD1	-	CSVSDREGAAFF	TGCAGCGTCTCCGACAGGGAAGGGGCAGCTTTCTTT
TRBJ1-1	TRBV13	-	-	CASSPTTARDTEAFF	TGTGCCAGCAGCCCCACGACAGCCAGGGACACTGAAGCTTTCTTT
TRBJ2-7	TRBV4-2	TRBD2	-	CASSPGTSGGGDEQYF	TGTGCCAGCAGCCCCGGGACTAGCGGGGGGGGAGACGAGCAGTACTTC
TRBJ2-1	TRBV7-2	TRBD1	few	CASSVQTGQGDNEQFF	TGTGCCAGCAGCGTGCAGACGGGACAGGGTGACAATGAGCAGTTCTTC
TRBJ2-5	TRBV7-2	-	-	CASSLPLATQETQYF	TGTGCCAGCAGCTTACCGCTAGCGACCCAAGAGACCCAGTACTTC
TRBJ1-2	TRBV12-3/TRBV12-4	-	-	CASSLIRSNYGYTF	TGTGCCAGCAGTTTAATCCGGTCTAACTATGGCTACACCTTC
TRBJ1-1	TRBV3-1	TRBD1	-	CASSPRFSGQGPIFF	TGTGCCAGCAGCCCCCGATTTTCGGGACAGGGTCCGATTTTCTTT
TRBJ1-4	TRBV5-5	-	-	CASSLRGAEAEKLFF	TGTGCCAGCAGCTTGAGAGGGGCAGAGGCTGAAAAACTGTTTTTT
TRBJ1-2	TRBV4-1	-	many	CASSQVWRLNYGYTF	TGCGCCAGCAGCCAAGTCTGGAGGCTTAACTATGGCTACACCTTC
TRBJ1-2	TRBV20-1	-	few	CSAPTGPQGYGYTF	TGCAGTGCTCCAACAGGGCCCCAAGGCTATGGCTACACCTTC
TRBJ2-5	TRBV12-3/TRBV12-4	TRBD2	-	CASKAGTSGVQETQYF	TGTGCCAGCAAGGCCGGGACTAGCGGAGTCCAAGAGACCCAGTACTTC
TRBJ1-4	TRBV10-3	TRBD1	many	CAISGQGNEKLFF	TGTGCCATCAGCGGACAGGGGAATGAAAAACTGTTTTTT
TRBJ2-3	TRBV7-2	-	few	CASTEDRPPDTQYF	TGTGCCAGCACCGAAGACAGGCCGCCGGATACGCAGTATTTT
TRBJ2-1	TRBV15	TRBD2	-	CATSTSTSGGWNEQFF	TGTGCCACCAGTACCAGTACGAGCGGGGGATGGAATGAGCAGTTCTTC
TRBJ1-2	TRBV20-1	-	-	CSARVIVLGGENYGYTF	TGCAGTGCTAGAGTGATAGTTCTTGGGGGTGAGAACTATGGCTACACCTTC
TRBJ2-1	TRBV27	-	few	CASSLGTLYNEQFF	TGTGCCAGCAGTTTAGGGACCCTTTACAATGAGCAGTTCTTC
TRBJ2-3	TRBV10-3	-	many	CAISEGTTDTQYF	TGTGCCATCAGTGAGGGCACCACAGATACGCAGTATTTT
TRBJ1-5	TRBV20-1	-	-	CSADPLDSNQPQHF	TGCAGTGCTGACCCGTTGGACAGCAATCAGCCCCAGCATTTT
TRBJ1-1	TRBV27	TRBD1	many	CASSPRQGGTEAFF	TGTGCCAGCAGTCCCCGACAGGGTGGCACTGAAGCTTTCTTT
TRBJ1-2	TRBV5-1	-	few	CASSSQREGGYGYTF	TGCGCCAGCAGCTCGCAGAGAGAGGGGGGATATGGCTACACCTTC
TRBJ1-1	TRBV12-3/TRBV12-4	TRBD1	few	CASSWSGTGDTEAFF	TGTGCCAGCAGTTGGTCCGGGACAGGGGACACTGAAGCTTTCTTT
TRBJ2-4	TRBV4-1	-	few	CASSQGSIAKNIQYF	TGCGCCAGCAGCCAAGGCAGTATAGCCAAAAACATTCAGTACTTC
TRBJ1-2	TRBV9	TRBD1	few	CASGGQGPKNYGYTF	TGTGCCAGCGGGGGACAGGGTCCTAAGAACTATGGCTACACCTTC
TRBJ1-4	TRBV28	-	few	CASSLRQQFPNPEKLFF	TGTGCCAGCAGTTTACGCCAACAGTTCCCCAACCCGGAAAAACTGTTTTTT
TRBJ1-4	TRBV30	TRBD1	-	CAGSRQGEKLFF	TGTGCCGGGAGTCGACAGGGAGAAAAACTGTTTTTT
TRBJ2-1	TRBV14	-	-	CASSQGLEFHNEQFF	TGTGCCAGCAGCCAAGGGCTAGAGTTCCACAATGAGCAGTTCTTC
TRBJ2-3	TRBV9	-	few	CASSVEEGTQYF	TGTGCCAGCAGCGTAGAGGAAGGTACGCAGTATTTT
TRBJ2-1	TRBV9	-	few	CASSGSPYNEQFF	TGTGCCAGCAGCGGTTCCCCCTACAATGAGCAGTTCTTC
TRBJ2-5	TRBV6-2/TRBV6-3	-	few	CASSSPRGSQETQYF	TGTGCCAGCAGTTCTCCGCGGGGTTCCCAAGAGACCCAGTACTTC
TRBJ1-2	TRBV27	TRBD1	-	CASSQKGDRGGYTF	TGTGCCAGCAGCCAAAAAGGGGACAGGGGCGGCTACACCTTC
TRBJ1-5	TRBV27	-	-	CASGQRGEYGYSNQPQHF	TGTGCCAGCGGCCAGAGGGGGGAATACGGTTATAGCAATCAGCCCCAGCATTTT
TRBJ2-1	TRBV5-1	TRBD1	once	CASSDRDRGSYEQFF	TGCGCCAGCAGCGACCGGGACAGGGGTTCCTACGAGCAGTTCTTC
TRBJ1-1	TRBV12-3/TRBV12-4	-	-	CASSQTTGSMNTEAFF	TGTGCCAGCAGCCAGACCACAGGAAGCATGAACACTGAAGCTTTCTTT
TRBJ2-3	TRBV20-1	-	few	CSARDGLSDTQYF	TGCAGTGCTAGAGATGGCCTCTCAGATACGCAGTATTTT